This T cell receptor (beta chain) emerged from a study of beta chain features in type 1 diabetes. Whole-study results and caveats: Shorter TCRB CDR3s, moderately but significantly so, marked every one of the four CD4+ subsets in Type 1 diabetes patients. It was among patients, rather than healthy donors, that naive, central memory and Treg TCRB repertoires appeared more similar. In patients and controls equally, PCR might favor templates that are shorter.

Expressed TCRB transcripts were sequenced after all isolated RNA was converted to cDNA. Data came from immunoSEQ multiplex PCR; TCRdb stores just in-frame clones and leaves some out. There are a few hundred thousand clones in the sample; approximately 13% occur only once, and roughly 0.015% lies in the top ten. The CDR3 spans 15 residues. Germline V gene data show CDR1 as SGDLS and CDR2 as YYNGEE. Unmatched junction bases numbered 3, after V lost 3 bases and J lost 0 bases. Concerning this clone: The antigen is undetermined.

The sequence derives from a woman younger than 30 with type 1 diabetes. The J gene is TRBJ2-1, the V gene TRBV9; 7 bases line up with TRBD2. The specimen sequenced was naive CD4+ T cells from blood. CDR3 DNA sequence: TGTGCCAGCAGCGCTTGGGAGGGCTCCTACAATGAGCAGTTCTTC. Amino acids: CASSAWEGSYNEQFF.